These 15 T cell receptor beta chains came from one sample sequenced in a study of CD8 T cells in ankylosing spondylitis. TCRdb re-derived calls from the 5' RACE reads in MiXCR, one entry per CDR3 protein. The table lists 200,000 to 300,000 distinct CDR3 sequences, roughly a third of them singletons. The specimen was blood, either unsorted or a sorted T cell fraction (not recorded which). These receptors originate from a male donor with ankylosing spondylitis or in good health (not recorded which).

This clonotype was observed a handful of times. The chain couples TRBV25-1 to TRBJ2-1; TRBD2 matches at 7 bases. Germline CDR1 MGHDK, CDR2 SYGVNS. The trim removed 5 bases at V and 7 bases at J, leaving 8 bases unmatched. This CDR3 contains 14 residues. The CDR3 nucleotides read TGTGCCAGCAGTCCCTCCGGGGGGTCTAATGAGCAGTTCTTC. Its protein is CASSPSGGSNEQFF.

This clonotype appeared many times. CDR3 amino acids: CSARDRGRYEQYF. The CDR3 region has the DNA TGCAGTGCTAGGGACAGGGGTCGGTACGAGCAGTACTTC. This chain joins TRBV20-1 and TRBJ2-7, with TRBD1 identical over 9 bases. CDR3 length: 13 amino acids. The V gene's germline CDR1 is DFQATT and CDR2 SNEGSKA (reference sequence). J gave up 4 bases and V 3 bases, and 4 bases lay outside the gene matches.

The chain carries TRBV20-1 and TRBJ1-5; D uncertain. The CDR3 is made up of 14 amino acids. V lost 1 base to trimming and J lost 7 bases, with 14 bases between them. Germline lookup yields CDR1 DFQATT and CDR2 SNEGSKA (reference sequence). DNA for the CDR3: TGCAGTGCTAGAGGCGATCAGGATTTCCAGCCCCAGCATTTT. Protein: CSARGDQDFQPQHF.

The V and J genes are TRBV11-2 and TRBJ2-3; D is perhaps TRBD2 (5 bases). V was cut by 6 bases and J by 5 bases, with 9 bases left in between. This CDR3 is built from 12 residues. Germline V gene lookup returns CDR1 SGHAT and CDR2 FQNNGV. The CDR3 DNA reads TGTGCCAGCAGTCACGGAGGAGATACGCAGTATTTT. Its protein is CASSHGGDTQYF.

This rearrangement joins TRBV5-1 to TRBJ2-5, with 7 bases aligning to TRBD2. Germline V CDR1 and CDR2: SGHRS, YFSETQ. There are 16 residues in the CDR3. Trimming took 2 bases from V and 4 from J; bases not matched to a gene: 11. The CDR3 coding sequence is TGCGCCAGCAGCTTCTTCTCTAGCGGCTTCCGAGAGACCCAGTACTTC. It encodes CASSFFSSGFRETQYF.

The genes are TRBV10-3 and TRBJ2-3; a possible D gene is TRBD2 (6 bases). In germline, CDR1 is ENHRY, CDR2 SYGVKD. CDR3 length: 15 residues. V was shortened by 6 bases and J by 1 base, with 14 bases between the two germline ends. In DNA form, the CDR3 reads TGTGCCATCAGCCCGGACTATAGGGGCACAGATACGCAGTATTTT. It translates to CAISPDYRGTDTQYF.

In its sample, this clonotype was seen a few times. The chain couples TRBV7-9 to TRBJ2-5; D not certain. Germline lookup yields CDR1 SEHNR and CDR2 FQNEAQ (reference sequence). Trimming stripped 3 bases from V and 4 bases from J, with 6 bases between. CDR3 length: 12 amino acids. The CDR3 DNA reads TGTGCCAGCAGCTTCCCGGGAGAGACCCAGTACTTC. Protein sequence: CASSFPGETQYF. The whole variable domain, remainder taken from reference TRBV7-9 and TRBJ2-5, is DTGVSQNPRHKITKRGQNVTFRCDPISEHNRLYWYRQTLGQGPEFLTYFQNEAQLEKSRLLSDRFSAERPKGSFSTLEIQRTEQGDSAMYLCASSFPGETQYFGPGTRLLVL.

The rearrangement joins TRBV7-9 to TRBJ2-3; D possibly corresponds to TRBD2 (7 bases). Trimming took off 0 bases at V and 4 bases at J, with 14 bases between the two ends. This CDR3 spans 16 amino acids. CDR1 and CDR2 (germline): SEHNR, FQNEAQ (reference sequence). CDR3 region: CASSLARGTSADTQYF. DNA for the CDR3: TGTGCCAGCAGCTTAGCGCGGGGGACATCCGCAGATACGCAGTATTTT.

This clonotype was picked up a small number of times. The rearrangement links TRBV7-6 to TRBJ2-2, with 10 bases identical to TRBD1. The ends lost 5 bases at V and 0 bases at J; junction bases unmatched: 9. CDR3 length equals 18 residues. Germline V gives CDR1 SGHVS, CDR2 FNYEAQ. The CDR3 here is CASSITSGQGANTGELFF. For the CDR3, the DNA is TGTGCCAGCAGCATCACTTCCGGACAGGGGGCGAACACCGGGGAGCTGTTTTTT.

Here the CDR3 DNA reads TGCAGTGCTAGTCACGGGCAGCCCCAGCATTTT. This codes for CSASHGQPQHF. This rearrangement joins TRBV20-1 to TRBJ1-5; D gene unclear. CDR3 size: 11 residues. Trimming removed 3 bases from V and 7 bases from J, with 7 bases in between. CDR1 is DFQATT and CDR2 is SNEGSKA in the germline V gene (reference sequence).

The table lists this clonotype with many counts. The genes are TRBV20-1 and TRBJ2-7; D might be TRBD1 (5 bases). The V end lost 2 bases, the J end lost 2 bases, and 19 bases lay between the germline ends. Germline assignment: CDR1 DFQATT and CDR2 SNEGSKA (reference sequence). The CDR3 loop spans 16 amino acids. The CDR3: CSARTHRSVSPYEQYF. CDR3 DNA: TGCAGTGCTAGAACCCACAGGAGTGTGTCGCCCTACGAGCAGTACTTC.

The rearrangement joins TRBV10-3 to TRBJ1-3; a weak D match, TRBD1 (5 bases). The germline V and J ends were trimmed by 0 bases and 4 bases, with 25 bases remaining between them. The CDR3 is 20 amino acids. The germline CDR1 and CDR2 sequences are ENHRY and SYGVKD. CDR3 nucleotides: TGTGCCATCAGTGAGTCGCTTTCCGCCAGTCCACAGGCGCTGGGAAACACCATATATTTT. Encoded protein: CAISESLSASPQALGNTIYF.

This clonotype turned up a few times. The genes are TRBV20-1 and TRBJ2-2; the match to TRBD2 covers 9 bases. With 0 bases clipped from V and 2 bases from J, the junction kept 1 base outside the gene matches. CDR3 size: 15 residues. From germline, CDR1 is DFQATT and CDR2 SNEGSKA (reference sequence). The CDR3 here is CSARERGGNTGELFF. The CDR3 nucleotides are TGCAGTGCTAGAGAGCGGGGGGGCAACACCGGGGAGCTGTTTTTT.

This clonotype came up a few times. The chain uses TRBV12-3 or TRBV12-4 and TRBJ1-2; a weak D match, TRBD1 (6 bases). V lost 3 bases and J 8 bases, leaving 19 bases between the germline ends. This CDR3 comprises 15 residues. The CDR3, as DNA: TGTGCCAGCAGTTTTAAGCGACGTGGAGGGGGAGGCTACACCTTC. Translated, it gives CASSFKRRGGGGYTF.

The chain uses TRBV12-3 or TRBV12-4 and TRBJ2-5; D is unclear. Trimming removed 3 bases at V and 5 bases at J, with 10 bases between. The CDR3 runs 13 residues. The CDR3 protein is CASSFGSRETQYF. In DNA, the CDR3 is TGTGCCAGCAGTTTTGGGTCTCGGGAGACCCAGTACTTC.